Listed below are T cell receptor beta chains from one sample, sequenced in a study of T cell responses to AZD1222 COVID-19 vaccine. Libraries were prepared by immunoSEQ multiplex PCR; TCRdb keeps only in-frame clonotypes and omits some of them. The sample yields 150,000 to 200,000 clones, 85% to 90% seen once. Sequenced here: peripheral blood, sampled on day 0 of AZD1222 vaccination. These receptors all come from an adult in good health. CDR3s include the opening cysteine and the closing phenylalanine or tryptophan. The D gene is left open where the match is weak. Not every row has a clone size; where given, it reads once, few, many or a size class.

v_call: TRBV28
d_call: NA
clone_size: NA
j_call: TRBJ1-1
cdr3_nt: TGTGCCAGCCTTGGCAGGGGCTACACTGAAGCTTTCTTT
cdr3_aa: CASLGRGYTEAFF

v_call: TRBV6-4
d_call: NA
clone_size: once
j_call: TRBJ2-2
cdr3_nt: TGTGCCAGCAGTGCTGAAGGGGGGACCGGGGAGCTGTTTTTT
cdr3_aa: CASSAEGGTGELFF

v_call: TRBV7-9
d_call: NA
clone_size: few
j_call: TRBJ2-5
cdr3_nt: TGTGCCAGCAGCCCCCCTGGGAGGGGGGGGCTCGAGACCCAGTACTTC
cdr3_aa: CASSPPGRGGLETQYF

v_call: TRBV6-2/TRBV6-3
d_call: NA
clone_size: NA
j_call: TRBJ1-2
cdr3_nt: TGTGCCAGCAGTGGACAGCTCTATGGCTACACCTTC
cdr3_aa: CASSGQLYGYTF

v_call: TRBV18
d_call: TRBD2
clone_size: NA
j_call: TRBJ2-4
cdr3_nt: TGTGCCAGCTCACCACCAGGGACTAGCGGGTTTAACATTCAGTACTTC
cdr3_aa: CASSPPGTSGFNIQYF

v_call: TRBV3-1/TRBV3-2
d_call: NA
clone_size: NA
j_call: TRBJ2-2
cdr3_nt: TGTGCCAGCAGCCCACCCGCGAACACCGGGGAGCTGTTTTTT
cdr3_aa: CASSPPANTGELFF

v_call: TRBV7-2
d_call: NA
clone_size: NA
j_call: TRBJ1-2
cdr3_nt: TGTGCCAGCAGCCGTGATCGGACAGCCTATGGCTACACCTTC
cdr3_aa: CASSRDRTAYGYTF

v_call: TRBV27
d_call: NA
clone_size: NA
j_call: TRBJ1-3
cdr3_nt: TGTGCCAGCAGTCCCCAGGGCTCTGGAAACACCATATATTTT
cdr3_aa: CASSPQGSGNTIYF

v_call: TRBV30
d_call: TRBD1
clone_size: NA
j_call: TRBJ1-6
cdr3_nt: TGTGCCTGGAGTCTTGGGACAGGCGCCAATTCACCCCTCCACTTT
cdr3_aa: CAWSLGTGANSPLHF

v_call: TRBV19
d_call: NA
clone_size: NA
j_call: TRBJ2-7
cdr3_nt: TGTGCCAGTAGTAGTGCGGGGAAAGAGGGGCCATACGAGCAGTACTTC
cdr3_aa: CASSSAGKEGPYEQYF

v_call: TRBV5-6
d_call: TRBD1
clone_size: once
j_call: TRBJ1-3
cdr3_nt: TGTGCCAGCAGCGTAGGACAGGGGGCATATGGAAACACCATATATTTT
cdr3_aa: CASSVGQGAYGNTIYF

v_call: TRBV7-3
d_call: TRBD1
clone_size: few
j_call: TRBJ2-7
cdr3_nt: TGTGCCAGCAGCCGAGACAGGGGCCCCTACGAGCAGTACTTC
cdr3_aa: CASSRDRGPYEQYF

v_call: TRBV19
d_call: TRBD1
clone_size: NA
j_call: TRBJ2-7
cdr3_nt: TGTGCCAGTAGTACCCTCGGGACAGATTACGAGCAGTACTTC
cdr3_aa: CASSTLGTDYEQYF

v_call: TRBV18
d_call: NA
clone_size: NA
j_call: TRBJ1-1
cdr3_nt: TGTGCCAGCTCACCGGTCCTTTACACTGAAGCTTTCTTT
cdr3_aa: CASSPVLYTEAFF

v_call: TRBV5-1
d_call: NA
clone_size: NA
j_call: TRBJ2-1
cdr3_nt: TGCGCCAGCAATAATCTCAGGGGCGAGCAGTTCTTC
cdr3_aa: CASNNLRGEQFF

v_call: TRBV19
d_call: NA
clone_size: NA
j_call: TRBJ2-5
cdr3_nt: TGTGCCAGTAGTGCTACGGGCCCAGAGACCCAGTACTTC
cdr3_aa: CASSATGPETQYF

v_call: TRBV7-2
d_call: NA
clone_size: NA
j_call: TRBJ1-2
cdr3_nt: TGTGCCAGCACCCCCCCAGGGGATGGCTACACCTTC
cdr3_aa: CASTPPGDGYTF

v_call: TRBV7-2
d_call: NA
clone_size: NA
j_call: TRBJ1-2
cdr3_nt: TGTGCCAGCAGCTACCAGGGGACGGGGCATTATGGCTACACCTTC
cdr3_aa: CASSYQGTGHYGYTF

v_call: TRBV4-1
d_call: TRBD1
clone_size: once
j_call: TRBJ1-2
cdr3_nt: TGCGCCAGCAGCCAACCCCGGGACAGTAACTATGGCTACACCTTC
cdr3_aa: CASSQPRDSNYGYTF

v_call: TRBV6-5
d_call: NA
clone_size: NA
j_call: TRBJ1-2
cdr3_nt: TGTGCCAGCAAATACGACAGTAACTATGGCTACACCTTC
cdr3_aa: CASKYDSNYGYTF

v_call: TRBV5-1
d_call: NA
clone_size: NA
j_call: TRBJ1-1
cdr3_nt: TGCGCCAGCAGCCCCTCGGCCCCTTCCACTGAAGCTTTCTTT
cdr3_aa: CASSPSAPSTEAFF

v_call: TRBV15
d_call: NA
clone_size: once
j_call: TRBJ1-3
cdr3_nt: TGTGCCACCAGCAGAGATCAGGGTGCTGGAAACACCATATATTTT
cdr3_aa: CATSRDQGAGNTIYF

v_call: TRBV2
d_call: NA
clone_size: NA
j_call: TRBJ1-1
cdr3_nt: TGTGCCAGCAGTGAAGCGGGTCATTTATTGGGGGACTCGAACACTGAAGCTTTCTTT
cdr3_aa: CASSEAGHLLGDSNTEAFF

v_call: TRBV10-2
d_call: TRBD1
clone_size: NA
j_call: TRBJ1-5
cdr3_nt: TGCGCCAGCAGTGGTTTGGACAGGGCAGGGAAGCCCCAGCATTTT
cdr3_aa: CASSGLDRAGKPQHF

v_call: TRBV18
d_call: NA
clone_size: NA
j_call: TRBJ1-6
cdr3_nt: TGTGCCAGCTCACCTATGGACGGGGCCGATAATTCACCCCTCCACTTT
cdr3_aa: CASSPMDGADNSPLHF

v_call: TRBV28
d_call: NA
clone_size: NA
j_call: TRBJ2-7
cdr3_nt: TGTGCCAGCAGTGCACGGACAGGTTCTCACCGGGGGGGCTACTACGAGCAGTACTTC
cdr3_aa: CASSARTGSHRGGYYEQYF

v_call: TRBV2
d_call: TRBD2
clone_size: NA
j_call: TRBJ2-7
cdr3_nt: TGTGCCAGCTTTCATTCCGGGACTAGCGTTGCCTACGAGCAGTACTTC
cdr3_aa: CASFHSGTSVAYEQYF

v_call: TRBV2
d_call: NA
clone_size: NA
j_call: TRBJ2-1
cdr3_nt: TGTGCCAGCAGTGATTCAGGGAGAGAGCAGTTCTTC
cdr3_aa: CASSDSGREQFF

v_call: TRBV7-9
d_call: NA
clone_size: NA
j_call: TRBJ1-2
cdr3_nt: TGTGCCAGCAGCTTAGCGTCAGTCTCTTATGGCTACACCTTC
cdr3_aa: CASSLASVSYGYTF

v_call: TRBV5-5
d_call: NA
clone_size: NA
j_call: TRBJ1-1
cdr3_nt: TGTGCCAGCAGCTTCACATCTAACACTGAAGCTTTCTTT
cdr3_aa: CASSFTSNTEAFF

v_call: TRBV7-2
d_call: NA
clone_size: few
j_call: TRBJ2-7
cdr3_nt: TGTGCCAGCAGCCCAAGTGGTGGGGGCGGGAGCATCGAGCAGTACTTC
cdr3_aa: CASSPSGGGGSIEQYF

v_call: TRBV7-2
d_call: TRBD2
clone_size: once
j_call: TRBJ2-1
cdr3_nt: TGTGCCAGCAGCGGCTCGGGACTAGATTACAATGAGCAGTTCTTC
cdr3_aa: CASSGSGLDYNEQFF

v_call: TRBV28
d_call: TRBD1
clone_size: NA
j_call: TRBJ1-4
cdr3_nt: TGTGCCAGCAGCCCGGGGACAGGGGGCTTGGAAAAACTGTTTTTT
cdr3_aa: CASSPGTGGLEKLFF

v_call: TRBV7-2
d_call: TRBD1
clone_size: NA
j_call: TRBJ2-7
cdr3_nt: TGTGCCAGCAGCTCGGCCCTCCGGACAGGGGGCAACGAGCAGTACTTC
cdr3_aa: CASSSALRTGGNEQYF

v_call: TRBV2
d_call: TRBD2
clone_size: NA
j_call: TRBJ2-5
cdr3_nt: TGTGCCAGCGGGAGGGACGGGGGAGAGACCCAGTACTTC
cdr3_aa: CASGRDGGETQYF

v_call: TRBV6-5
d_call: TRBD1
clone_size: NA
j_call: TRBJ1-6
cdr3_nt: TGTGCCAGCAGTTACGGGACAGCGGGGGGAACACCCCTCCACTTT
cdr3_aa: CASSYGTAGGTPLHF

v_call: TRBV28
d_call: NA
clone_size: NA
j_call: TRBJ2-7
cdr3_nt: TGTGCCAGCAGTACCCCGGACGGCCTCGAGCAGTACTTC
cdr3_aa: CASSTPDGLEQYF

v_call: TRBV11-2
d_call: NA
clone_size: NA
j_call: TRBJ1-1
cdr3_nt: TGTGCCAGCAGCTTACAGGAGAACACTGAAGCTTTCTTT
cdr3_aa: CASSLQENTEAFF

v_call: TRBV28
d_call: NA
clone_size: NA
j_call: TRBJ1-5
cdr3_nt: TGTGCCAGCAGTTTACTGGGAGGTGACAATCAGCCCCAGCATTTT
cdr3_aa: CASSLLGGDNQPQHF

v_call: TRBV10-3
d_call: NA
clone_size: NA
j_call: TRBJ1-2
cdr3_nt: TGTGCCATCAGTGAGCAGGAGAACTATGGCTACACCTTC
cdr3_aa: CAISEQENYGYTF

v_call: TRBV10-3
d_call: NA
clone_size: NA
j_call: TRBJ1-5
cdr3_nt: TGTGCCATCAGTGAGGACAGGTCTAGCAATCAGCCCCAGCATTTT
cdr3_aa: CAISEDRSSNQPQHF

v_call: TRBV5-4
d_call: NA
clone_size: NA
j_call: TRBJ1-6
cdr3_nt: TGTGCCAGCAGCTTGCCCAGGGATGGCTCCTATAATTCACCCCTCCACTTT
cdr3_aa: CASSLPRDGSYNSPLHF

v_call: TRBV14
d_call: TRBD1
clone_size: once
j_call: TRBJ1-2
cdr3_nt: TGTGCCAGCAGCCCCGACAGGGGCGGCTACACCTTC
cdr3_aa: CASSPDRGGYTF

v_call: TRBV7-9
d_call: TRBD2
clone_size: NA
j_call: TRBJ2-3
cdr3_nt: TGTGCCACCAACGGACTAGCGGGGGGCACAGATACGCAGTATTTT
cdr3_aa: CATNGLAGGTDTQYF

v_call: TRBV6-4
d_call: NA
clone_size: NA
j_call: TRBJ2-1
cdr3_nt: TGTGCCAGCAGTGACTCTCAGGGTGCAGGGGAGCAGTTCTTC
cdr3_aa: CASSDSQGAGEQFF

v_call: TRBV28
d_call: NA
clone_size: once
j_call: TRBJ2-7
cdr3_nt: TGTGCCAGCAGTTTGGGGAGGACCCTTTACGAGCAGTACTTC
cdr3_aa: CASSLGRTLYEQYF

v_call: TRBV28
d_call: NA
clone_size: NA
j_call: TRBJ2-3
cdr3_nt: TGTGCCAGCAGTTTATTACCCCGGAGTACCTCCACAGTTGGTAGAACAGATACGCAGTATTTT
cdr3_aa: CASSLLPRSTSTVGRTDTQYF

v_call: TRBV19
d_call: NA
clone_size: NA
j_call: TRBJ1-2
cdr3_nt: TGTGCCAGTAGTGCAACGGTAATTGTAGGCTACACCTTC
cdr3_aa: CASSATVIVGYTF

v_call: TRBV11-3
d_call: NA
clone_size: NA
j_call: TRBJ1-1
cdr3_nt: TGTGCCAGCAGCTTAATGCCGAACACTGAAGCTTTCTTT
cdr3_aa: CASSLMPNTEAFF

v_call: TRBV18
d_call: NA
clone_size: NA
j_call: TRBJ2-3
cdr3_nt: TGTGCCAGCTCACCTCCCCACGGCACAGATACGCAGTATTTT
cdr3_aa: CASSPPHGTDTQYF

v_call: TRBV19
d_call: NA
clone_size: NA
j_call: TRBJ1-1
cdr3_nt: TGTGCCAGTAGTATTATGGGGGGTACCATGAACACTGAAGCTTTCTTT
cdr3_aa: CASSIMGGTMNTEAFF

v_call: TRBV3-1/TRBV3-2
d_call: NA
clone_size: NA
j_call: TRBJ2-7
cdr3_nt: TGTGCCAGCAGCCAAGAAGTCAACTGGAGGGGGGAGCAGTACTTC
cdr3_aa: CASSQEVNWRGEQYF

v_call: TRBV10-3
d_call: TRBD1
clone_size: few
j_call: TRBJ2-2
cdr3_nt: TGTGCCATCTCTGCAGGGGGCCTGACGAACACCGGGGAGCTGTTTTTT
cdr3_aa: CAISAGGLTNTGELFF

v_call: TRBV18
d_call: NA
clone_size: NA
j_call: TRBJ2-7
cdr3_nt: TGTGCCAGCTCACCGGAGACAGGCTCCTACGAGCAGTACTTC
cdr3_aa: CASSPETGSYEQYF